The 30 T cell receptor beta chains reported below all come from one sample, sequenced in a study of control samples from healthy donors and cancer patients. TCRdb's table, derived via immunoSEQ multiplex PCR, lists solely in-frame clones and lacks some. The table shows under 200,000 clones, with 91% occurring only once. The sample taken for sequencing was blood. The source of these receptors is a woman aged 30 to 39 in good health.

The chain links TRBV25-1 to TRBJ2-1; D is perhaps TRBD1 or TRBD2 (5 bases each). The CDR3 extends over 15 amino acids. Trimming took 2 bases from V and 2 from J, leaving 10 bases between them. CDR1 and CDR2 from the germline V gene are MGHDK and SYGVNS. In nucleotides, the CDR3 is TGTGCCAGCAGTGAACGGAGGACAACCTACAATGAGCAGTTCTTC. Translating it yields CASSERRTTYNEQFF.

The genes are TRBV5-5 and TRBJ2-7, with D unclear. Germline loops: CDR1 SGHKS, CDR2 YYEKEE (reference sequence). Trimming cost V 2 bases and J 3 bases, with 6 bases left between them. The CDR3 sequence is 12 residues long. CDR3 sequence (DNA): TGTGCCAGCAGCTTACAGAACTACGAGCAGTACTTC. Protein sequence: CASSLQNYEQYF.

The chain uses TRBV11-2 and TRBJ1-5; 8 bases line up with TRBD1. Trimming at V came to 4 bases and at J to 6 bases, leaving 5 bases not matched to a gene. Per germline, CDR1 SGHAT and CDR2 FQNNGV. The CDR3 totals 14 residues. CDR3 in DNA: TGTGCCAGCAGCTCGGACAGGGTGGGTCAGCCCCAGCATTTT. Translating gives CASSSDRVGQPQHF.

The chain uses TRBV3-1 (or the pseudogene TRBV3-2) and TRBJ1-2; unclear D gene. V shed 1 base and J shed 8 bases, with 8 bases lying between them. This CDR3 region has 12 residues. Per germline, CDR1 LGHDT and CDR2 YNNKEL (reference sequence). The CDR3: CASSQAEGGYTF. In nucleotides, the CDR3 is TGTGCCAGCAGCCAAGCGGAGGGCGGCTACACCTTC.

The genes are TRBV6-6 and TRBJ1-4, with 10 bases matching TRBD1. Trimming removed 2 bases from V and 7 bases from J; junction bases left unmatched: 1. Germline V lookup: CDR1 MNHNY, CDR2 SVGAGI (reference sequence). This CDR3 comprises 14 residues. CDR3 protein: CASSYGTGVEKLFF. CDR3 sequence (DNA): TGTGCCAGCAGTTACGGGACAGGGGTTGAAAAACTGTTTTTT.

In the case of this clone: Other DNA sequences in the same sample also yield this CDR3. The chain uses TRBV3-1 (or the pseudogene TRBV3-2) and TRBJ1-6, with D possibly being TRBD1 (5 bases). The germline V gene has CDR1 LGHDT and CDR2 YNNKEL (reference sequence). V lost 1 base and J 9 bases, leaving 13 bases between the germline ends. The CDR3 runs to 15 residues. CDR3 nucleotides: TGTGCCAGCAGCCAAGGGGGCGGGGGTGTTTCACCCCTCCACTTT. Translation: CASSQGGGGVSPLHF.

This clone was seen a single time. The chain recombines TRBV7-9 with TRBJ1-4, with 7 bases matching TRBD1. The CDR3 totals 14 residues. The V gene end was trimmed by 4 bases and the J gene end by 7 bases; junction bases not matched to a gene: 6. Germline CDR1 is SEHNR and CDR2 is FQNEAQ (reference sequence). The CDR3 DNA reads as TGTGCCAGCAGCTCGACAGGGCGTGGTGAAAAACTGTTTTTT. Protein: CASSSTGRGEKLFF.

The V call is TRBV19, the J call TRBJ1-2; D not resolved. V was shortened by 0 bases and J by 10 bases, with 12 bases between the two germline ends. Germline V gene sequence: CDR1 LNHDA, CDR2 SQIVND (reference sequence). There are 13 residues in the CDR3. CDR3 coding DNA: TGTGCCAGTAGTATAGATGGAGGAACAATCTACACCTTC. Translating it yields CASSIDGGTIYTF.

The CDR3 nucleotides are TGTGCCAGCAGCGGGGGACTTTCCAACTATGGCTACACCTTC. Its protein is CASSGGLSNYGYTF. The chain couples TRBV9 to TRBJ1-2; the D gene is possibly TRBD1 (5 bases). Germline V lookup: CDR1 SGDLS, CDR2 YYNGEE. V lost 3 bases and J lost 2, with 11 bases in between. The CDR3 has 14 amino acids.

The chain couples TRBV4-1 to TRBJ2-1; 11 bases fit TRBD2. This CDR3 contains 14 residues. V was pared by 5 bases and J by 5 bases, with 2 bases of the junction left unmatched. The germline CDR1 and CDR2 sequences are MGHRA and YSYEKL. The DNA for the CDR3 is TGCGCCAGCAGCGGTAGCGGGGGGGACAATGAGCAGTTCTTC. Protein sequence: CASSGSGGDNEQFF.

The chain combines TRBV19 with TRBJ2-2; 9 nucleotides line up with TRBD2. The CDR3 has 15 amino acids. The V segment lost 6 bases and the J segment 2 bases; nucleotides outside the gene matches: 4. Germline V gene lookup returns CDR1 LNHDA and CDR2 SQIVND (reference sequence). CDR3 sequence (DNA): TGTGCCAGTAGCCCACTAGCGGGTAACACCGGGGAGCTGTTTTTT. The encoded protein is CASSPLAGNTGELFF.

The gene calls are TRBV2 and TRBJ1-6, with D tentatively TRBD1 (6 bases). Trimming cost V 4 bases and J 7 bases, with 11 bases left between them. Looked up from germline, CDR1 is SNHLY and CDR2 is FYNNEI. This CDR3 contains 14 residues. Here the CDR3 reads CASSGQGRNSPLHF. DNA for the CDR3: TGTGCCAGCAGTGGGCAGGGGCGGAATTCACCCCTCCACTTT.

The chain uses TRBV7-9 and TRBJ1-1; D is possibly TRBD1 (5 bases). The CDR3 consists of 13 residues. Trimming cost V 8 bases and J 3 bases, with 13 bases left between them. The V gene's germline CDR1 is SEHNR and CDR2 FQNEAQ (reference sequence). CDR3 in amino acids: CASARDAYTEAFF. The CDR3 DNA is TGTGCCAGCGCCCGGGACGCATACACTGAAGCTTTCTTT.

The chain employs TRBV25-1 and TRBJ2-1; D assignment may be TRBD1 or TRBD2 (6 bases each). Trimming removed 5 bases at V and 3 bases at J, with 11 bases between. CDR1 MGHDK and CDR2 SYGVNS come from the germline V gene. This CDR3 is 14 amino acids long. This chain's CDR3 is CASSRGDLYNEQFF. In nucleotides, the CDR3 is TGTGCCAGCAGTAGGGGGGATCTCTACAATGAGCAGTTCTTC.

The CDR3: CASSPAGLPGGNEKLFF. In nucleotides, the CDR3 is TGTGCCAGCTCACCAGCGGGACTCCCCGGGGGTAATGAAAAACTGTTTTTT. V is TRBV18 and J is TRBJ1-4; tentative D call: TRBD1 (5 bases). Germline lookup yields CDR1 KGHSH and CDR2 LQKENI. The CDR3 length is 17 residues. V shed 2 bases and J shed 4 bases, with 17 bases lying between them.

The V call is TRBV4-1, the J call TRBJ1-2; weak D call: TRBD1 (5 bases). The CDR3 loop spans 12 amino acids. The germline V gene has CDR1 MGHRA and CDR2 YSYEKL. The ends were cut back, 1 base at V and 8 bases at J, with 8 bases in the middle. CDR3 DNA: TGCGCCAGCAGCCAAGTGGGGCTCGGCTACACCTTC. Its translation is CASSQVGLGYTF.

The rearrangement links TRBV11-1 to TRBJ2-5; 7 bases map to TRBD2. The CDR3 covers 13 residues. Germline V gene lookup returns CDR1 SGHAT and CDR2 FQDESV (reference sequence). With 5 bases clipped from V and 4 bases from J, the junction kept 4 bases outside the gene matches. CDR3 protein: CASSGGGTETQYF. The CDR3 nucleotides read TGTGCCAGCAGCGGGGGGGGGACAGAGACCCAGTACTTC. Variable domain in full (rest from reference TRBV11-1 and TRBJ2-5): EAEVAQSPRYKITEKSQAVAFWCDPISGHATLYWYRQILGQGPELLVQFQDESVVDDSQLPKDRFSAERLKGVDSTLKIQPAELGDSAMYLCASSGGGTETQYFGPGTRLLVL.

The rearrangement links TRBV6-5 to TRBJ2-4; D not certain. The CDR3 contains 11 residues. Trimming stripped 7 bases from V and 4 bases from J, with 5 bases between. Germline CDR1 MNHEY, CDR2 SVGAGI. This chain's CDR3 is CASIRKNIQYF. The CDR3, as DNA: TGTGCCAGCATTAGGAAAAACATTCAGTACTTC.

The CDR3 coding sequence is TGTGCCAGCGCCAGGGGGGGGGACTATGGCTACACCTTC. It translates to CASARGGDYGYTF. The J gene is TRBJ1-2, the V gene TRBV27; 7 bases match TRBD1. Germline CDR1 and CDR2: MNHEY and SMNVEV (reference sequence). The CDR3 has 13 amino acids. V was clipped by 8 bases and J by 3 bases; unmatched bases: 6.

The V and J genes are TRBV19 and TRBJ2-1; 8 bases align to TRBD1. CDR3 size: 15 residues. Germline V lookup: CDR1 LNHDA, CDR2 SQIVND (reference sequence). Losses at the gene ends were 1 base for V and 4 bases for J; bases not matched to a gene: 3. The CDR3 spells CASSIGTGLYNEQFF. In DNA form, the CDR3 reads TGTGCCAGTAGTATAGGGACAGGGCTTTACAATGAGCAGTTCTTC.

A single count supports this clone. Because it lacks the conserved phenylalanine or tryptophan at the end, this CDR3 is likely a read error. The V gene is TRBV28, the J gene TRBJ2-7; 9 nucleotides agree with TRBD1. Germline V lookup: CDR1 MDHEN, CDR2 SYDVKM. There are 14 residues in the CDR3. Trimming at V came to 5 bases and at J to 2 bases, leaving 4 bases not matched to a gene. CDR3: CASSPQGAAYEQYL. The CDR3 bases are TGTGCCAGCAGTCCACAGGGGGCGGCCTACGAGCAGTACCTC.

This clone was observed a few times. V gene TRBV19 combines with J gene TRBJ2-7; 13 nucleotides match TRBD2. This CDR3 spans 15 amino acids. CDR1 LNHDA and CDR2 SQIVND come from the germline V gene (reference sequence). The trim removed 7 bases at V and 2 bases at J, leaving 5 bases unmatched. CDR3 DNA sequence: TGTGCCAGTACCCCGGGACTAGCGGGAACCTACGAGCAGTACTTC. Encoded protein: CASTPGLAGTYEQYF.

The CDR3 region has the DNA TGTGCCAGCAGTTACTCCCGACTAGCTGATACGCAGTATTTT. Protein: CASSYSRLADTQYF. The gene calls are TRBV27 and TRBJ2-3, with 7 positions matching TRBD2. V was pared by 4 bases and J by 6 bases, with 7 bases of the junction left unmatched. The length of the CDR3 is 14 residues. Germline V gene sequence: CDR1 MNHEY, CDR2 SMNVEV (reference sequence).

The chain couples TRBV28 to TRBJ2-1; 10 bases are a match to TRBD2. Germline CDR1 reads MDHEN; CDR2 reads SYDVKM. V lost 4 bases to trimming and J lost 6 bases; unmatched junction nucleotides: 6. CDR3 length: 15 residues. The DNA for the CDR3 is TGTGCCAGCAGTTCCGGGGCTAGCGGGAGCAATGAGCAGTTCTTC. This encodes CASSSGASGSNEQFF.

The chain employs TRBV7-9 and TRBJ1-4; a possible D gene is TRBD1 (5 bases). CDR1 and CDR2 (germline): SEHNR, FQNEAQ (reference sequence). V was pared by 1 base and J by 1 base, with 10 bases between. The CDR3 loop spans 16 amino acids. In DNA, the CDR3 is TGTGCCAGCAGCTTAGGTGGGGCTGGAACTAATGAAAAACTGTTTTTT. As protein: CASSLGGAGTNEKLFF.

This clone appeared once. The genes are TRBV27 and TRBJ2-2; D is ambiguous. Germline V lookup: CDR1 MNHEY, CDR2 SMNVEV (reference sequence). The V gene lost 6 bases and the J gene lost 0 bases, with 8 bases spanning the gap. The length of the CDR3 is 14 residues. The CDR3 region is CASRFGANTGELFF. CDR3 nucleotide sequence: TGTGCCAGCAGGTTTGGCGCGAACACCGGGGAGCTGTTTTTT.

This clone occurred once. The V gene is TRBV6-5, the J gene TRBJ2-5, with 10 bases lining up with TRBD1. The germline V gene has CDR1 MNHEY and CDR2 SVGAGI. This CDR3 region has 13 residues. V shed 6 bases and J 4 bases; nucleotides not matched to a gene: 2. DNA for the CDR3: TGTGCCAGCAGCGGGACAGGGGCAGAGACCCAGTACTTC. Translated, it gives CASSGTGAETQYF.

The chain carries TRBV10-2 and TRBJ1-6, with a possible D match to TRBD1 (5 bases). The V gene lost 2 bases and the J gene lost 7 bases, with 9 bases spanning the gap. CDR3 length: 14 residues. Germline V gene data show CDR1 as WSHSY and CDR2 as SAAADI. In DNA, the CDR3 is TGCGCCAGCAGTGAGGGGGACCAGAATTCACCCCTCCACTTT. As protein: CASSEGDQNSPLHF.

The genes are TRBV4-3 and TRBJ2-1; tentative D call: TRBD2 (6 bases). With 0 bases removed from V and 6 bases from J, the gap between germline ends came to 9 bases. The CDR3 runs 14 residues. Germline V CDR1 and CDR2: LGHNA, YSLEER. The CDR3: CASSQDPGVNEQFF. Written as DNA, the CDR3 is TGCGCCAGCAGCCAAGATCCGGGGGTCAATGAGCAGTTCTTC.

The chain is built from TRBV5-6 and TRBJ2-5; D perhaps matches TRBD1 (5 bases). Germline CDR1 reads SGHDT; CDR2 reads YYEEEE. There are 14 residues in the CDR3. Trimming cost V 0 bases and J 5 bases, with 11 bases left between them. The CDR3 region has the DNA TGTGCCAGCAGCTTGGGTGGTAGGGGCGAGACCCAGTACTTC. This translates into CASSLGGRGETQYF.